These 32 T cell receptor beta chains originate from one sample sequenced in a study of blood T cell repertoires in COVID-19. Data came from immunoSEQ multiplex PCR; TCRdb stores just in-frame clones and leaves some out. This sample carries around 50,000 clones, 86% of them seen once, and the ten largest clones take just under 25%. Sequencing was carried out using peripheral blood. These receptors were collected from a woman older than 75 with acute or convalescent COVID-19.

This clone has a handful of counts. The V call is TRBV9, the J call TRBJ2-2, with TRBD1 matching 8 bases. Trimming cost V 3 bases and J 7 bases; bases outside gene matches: 2. CDR3 size: 13 residues. Germline assignment: CDR1 SGDLS and CDR2 YYNGEE. This CDR3 reads CASSGRGRGELFF. The CDR3 nucleotides are TGTGCCAGCAGCGGCAGGGGGCGCGGGGAGCTGTTTTTT. The full variable domain, completed using reference TRBV9 and TRBJ2-2, is DSGVTQTPKHLITATGQRVTLRCSPRSGDLSVYWYQQSLDQGLQFLIQYYNGEERAKGNILERFSAQQFPDLHSELNLSSLELGDSALYFCASSGRGRGELFFGEGSRLTVL.

The chain has TRBV11-2 and TRBJ2-7; a possible D gene is TRBD1 (6 bases). This CDR3 has 17 amino acids. Trimming removed 2 bases from V and 2 bases from J, with 19 bases in between. Germline lookup yields CDR1 SGHAT and CDR2 FQNNGV. Here the CDR3 reads CASSLRPTGPTPYEQYF. The CDR3 nucleotides read TGTGCCAGCAGCTTAAGACCTACAGGGCCCACCCCCTACGAGCAGTACTTC.

The V call is TRBV7-6, the J call TRBJ2-2, with a possible D match to TRBD1 (5 bases). V lost 6 bases and J lost 5, with 16 bases in between. From germline, CDR1 is SGHVS and CDR2 FNYEAQ. The CDR3 runs to 15 residues. CDR3: CASSQGNRQTGELFF. As DNA, the CDR3 is TGTGCCAGCAGTCAGGGTAATCGGCAAACCGGGGAGCTGTTTTTT.

V gene TRBV11-2 combines with J gene TRBJ2-2, with D hard to call. This CDR3 region has 13 residues. Trimming removed 1 base from V and 7 bases from J, with 7 bases in between. The germline CDR1 and CDR2 sequences are SGHAT and FQNNGV. CDR3 DNA: TGTGCCAGCAGCTTAGGAGAGGTCGGGGAGCTGTTTTTT. Protein: CASSLGEVGELFF.

V is TRBV19 and J is TRBJ1-2; D possibly corresponds to TRBD1 (6 bases). V dropped 6 bases and J dropped 8 bases, with 19 bases sitting between them. Germline V gene sequence: CDR1 LNHDA, CDR2 SQIVND (reference sequence). CDR3 length: 14 residues. The CDR3: CASRPDSYSGGYTF. CDR3 in DNA: TGTGCCAGTAGACCGGACAGTTACTCAGGGGGCTACACCTTC.

This chain uses TRBV7-9 with TRBJ2-7; tentative D call: TRBD2 (6 bases). Deletions cut 5 bases from V and 3 bases from J, with 11 bases between. Per the germline V gene, CDR1 is SEHNR and CDR2 is FQNEAQ (reference sequence). This CDR3 contains 13 residues. This chain's CDR3 is CASSRGTFYEQYF. The CDR3 DNA follows: TGTGCCAGCAGCCGGGGGACCTTCTACGAGCAGTACTTC.

The chain joins TRBV9 to TRBJ2-2; tentatively, D is TRBD1 (5 bases). Looked up from germline, CDR1 is SGDLS and CDR2 is YYNGEE. The CDR3 has 17 residues. V gave up 3 bases and J gave up 5 bases, with 20 bases separating them. In DNA form, the CDR3 reads TGTGCCAGCAGCGCCGACCCCCATAAGGGGCCTACCGGGGAGCTGTTTTTT. This sequence encodes CASSADPHKGPTGELFF.

The gene calls are TRBV6-2 or TRBV6-3 and TRBJ2-5, with 10 bases lining up with TRBD2. Germline V gene sequence: CDR1 MNHEY, CDR2 SVGEGT. The J segment lost 0 bases and the V segment lost 0 bases, leaving 4 bases of the junction unmatched. The CDR3 has 17 residues. CDR3 region: CASSYSKGLAHQETQYF. CDR3 nucleotides: TGTGCCAGCAGTTACTCAAAGGGACTAGCGCACCAAGAGACCCAGTACTTC.

J is TRBJ2-7 and V is TRBV7-9; no reliable D call. The CDR3 is made up of 13 amino acids. Germline V lookup: CDR1 SEHNR, CDR2 FQNEAQ (reference sequence). V was clipped by 1 base and J by 9 bases, with 13 bases between them. The DNA for the CDR3 is TGTGCCAGCAGCTTAGTTGGGCCCGCAGGGCAGTACTTC. Translation: CASSLVGPAGQYF.

The CDR3 loop reads CASSPPDRAQGELFF. As DNA, the CDR3 is TGTGCCAGCAGCCCCCCCGACAGGGCGCAAGGGGAGCTGTTTTTT. The J gene is TRBJ2-2, the V gene TRBV13; TRBD1 agrees at 7 bases. Germline V lookup: CDR1 PRHDT, CDR2 FYEKMQ (reference sequence). V lost 5 bases, J lost 8 bases, and 11 bases stayed unmatched. The CDR3 has 15 residues.

This chain links TRBV5-1 with TRBJ2-5; D gene uncertain. Looked up from germline, CDR1 is SGHRS and CDR2 is YFSETQ. Trimming took off 2 bases at V and 1 base at J, with 18 bases between the two ends. The CDR3 runs 17 residues. CDR3 DNA sequence: TGCGCCAGCAGCTTAGGTGTTGCGGTCACCACCCAAGAGACCCAGTACTTC. Protein sequence: CASSLGVAVTTQETQYF.

The gene calls are TRBV10-2 and TRBJ2-5; 7 positions match TRBD1. Germline CDR1 is WSHSY and CDR2 is SAAADI. Germline trimming cut 10 bases from V and 2 bases from J; bases unmatched to any gene: 1. This CDR3 has 11 residues. The CDR3 sequence: CATQGQETQYF. CDR3 DNA sequence: TGCGCCACACAGGGGCAAGAGACCCAGTACTTC.

V gene TRBV9 combines with J gene TRBJ1-2; D is unclear. CDR1 SGDLS and CDR2 YYNGEE come from the germline V gene. Trimming removed 3 bases from V and 4 bases from J, with 13 bases in between. The CDR3 has 14 amino acids. For the CDR3, the DNA is TGTGCCAGCAGCGCAGATAAACGGGGCTATGGCTACACCTTC. It is translated as CASSADKRGYGYTF.

The chain links TRBV9 to TRBJ2-1; 7 bases match TRBD2. The CDR3 length is 16 residues. CDR1 is SGDLS, CDR2 YYNGEE, per germline. Trimming cost V 0 bases and J 0 bases; bases outside gene matches: 3. The CDR3 here is CASSVGGGSSYNEQFF. CDR3 bases: TGTGCCAGCAGCGTAGGGGGCGGGAGCTCCTACAATGAGCAGTTCTTC. Complete variable domain (other parts from reference TRBV9 and TRBJ2-1): DSGVTQTPKHLITATGQRVTLRCSPRSGDLSVYWYQQSLDQGLQFLIQYYNGEERAKGNILERFSAQQFPDLHSELNLSSLELGDSALYFCASSVGGGSSYNEQFFGPGTRLTVL.

The chain is built from TRBV5-6 and TRBJ1-2; the D is unclear. Germline V gives CDR1 SGHDT, CDR2 YYEEEE. The CDR3 is 15 amino acids. Between the trimmed V and J ends, which lost 1 base and 4 bases, there was a span of 14 bases. The CDR3 DNA is TGTGCCAGCAGCTTGTACGCAGGAGGGAGCTATGGCTACACCTTC. Its translation: CASSLYAGGSYGYTF.

This clone was counted once. The gene calls are TRBV24-1 and TRBJ1-1; no reliable D call. The length of the CDR3 is 16 residues. V gave up 1 base and J gave up 5 bases, with 16 bases separating them. Looked up from germline, CDR1 is KGHDR and CDR2 is SFDVKD. The CDR3 region has the DNA TGTGCCACCAGTGATTTAACCTTTTTCCGCGGGACTGAAGCTTTCTTT. Translated, it gives CATSDLTFFRGTEAFF.

V usage is TRBV7-3 and J usage is TRBJ2-1; D possibly corresponds to TRBD1 (5 bases). Trimming stripped 2 bases from V and 7 bases from J, with 12 bases between. The CDR3 has 14 amino acids. Germline values: CDR1 SGHTA, CDR2 FQGTGA. The CDR3: CASSLGAISNEQFF. The DNA for the CDR3 is TGTGCCAGCAGCTTAGGGGCAATCTCGAATGAGCAGTTCTTC.

The chain employs TRBV7-9 and TRBJ1-4, with 7 bases matching TRBD1. The ends lost 5 bases at V and 5 bases at J; junction bases unmatched: 11. Germline values: CDR1 SEHNR, CDR2 FQNEAQ (reference sequence). The CDR3 spans 16 residues. The CDR3 coding sequence is TGTGCCAGCAGCCTTGGGCTCGGGACAGCCAATGAAAAACTGTTTTTT. It yields the protein CASSLGLGTANEKLFF.

The V and J genes are TRBV25-1 and TRBJ1-5, with 7 bases matching TRBD1. CDR3 length: 13 residues. J lost 5 bases, V lost 5 bases, and 3 bases had no gene match. Germline-derived CDR1 and CDR2 are MGHDK and SYGVNS. As DNA, the CDR3 is TGTGCCAGCAGTAGACAGGGCCATCAGCCCCAGCATTTT. The encoded protein is CASSRQGHQPQHF.

The chain carries TRBV4-2 and TRBJ2-1; 7 bases align to TRBD1. This CDR3 contains 12 residues. Germline CDR1 reads LGHNA; CDR2 reads YNFKEQ. Unmatched junction bases numbered 1, after V lost 3 bases and J lost 8 bases. CDR3: CASSHTGDEQFF. CDR3 bases: TGTGCCAGCAGCCATACAGGGGATGAGCAGTTCTTC.

This chain uses TRBV5-6 with TRBJ2-7; 9 positions match TRBD2. Germline values: CDR1 SGHDT, CDR2 YYEEEE. Trimming took 3 bases from V and 3 from J; bases not matched to a gene: 10. The CDR3 is 16 residues long. The CDR3 here is CASSSLAGVHLYEQYV. CDR3 nucleotides: TGTGCCAGCAGCTCCTTAGCGGGAGTCCACCTCTACGAGCAGTACGTC.

The chain has TRBV3-1 (or the pseudogene TRBV3-2) and TRBJ2-1, with D perhaps TRBD1 (5 bases). The CDR3 is 14 amino acids. Germline CDR1 and CDR2: LGHDT and YNNKEL (reference sequence). V shed 2 bases and J shed 0 bases, with 5 bases lying between them. This chain's CDR3 is CASSQQGSYNEQFF. Here the CDR3 DNA reads TGTGCCAGCAGCCAACAGGGCTCCTACAATGAGCAGTTCTTC.

This clone was seen a single time. J is TRBJ1-6 and V is TRBV6-5; D not resolved. The CDR3 extends over 13 amino acids. The V end was cut by 6 bases, the J end by 2 bases, with 5 bases between. Germline-derived CDR1 and CDR2 are MNHEY and SVGAGI. The CDR3 DNA reads TGTGCCAGCAGCGTAGCCTATAATTCACCCCTCCACTTT. This codes for CASSVAYNSPLHF.

This clone is a singleton in its sample. This rearrangement joins TRBV29-1 to TRBJ2-7, with D possibly TRBD1 on 6 matching bases. The germline V gene encodes CDR1 SQVTM and CDR2 ANQGSEA. There are 11 residues in the CDR3. CDR3 sequence (DNA): TGCAGTGCACAGGGCGTGGACGAGCAGTACTTC. It encodes CSAQGVDEQYF.

V is TRBV20-1 and J is TRBJ2-3; tentatively, D is TRBD1 (5 bases). The CDR3 is 11 residues long. V shed 5 bases and J shed 8 bases, with 11 bases lying between them. The germline CDR1 and CDR2 sequences are DFQATT and SNEGSKA (reference sequence). CDR3 protein: CSAGWGTTQYF. Here the CDR3 DNA reads TGCAGTGCTGGCTGGGGCACTACGCAGTATTTT.

V usage is TRBV4-1 and J usage is TRBJ1-2; D is ambiguous. The germline gives CDR1 MGHRA, CDR2 YSYEKL. The V end lost 0 bases, the J end lost 4 bases, and 9 bases lay between the germline ends. CDR3 length: 14 residues. The CDR3 sequence: CASSQEGPSYGYTF. Here the CDR3 DNA reads TGCGCCAGCAGCCAAGAGGGCCCCAGCTATGGCTACACCTTC.

V gene TRBV9 combines with J gene TRBJ2-2; D may be TRBD1 (5 bases). CDR3 size: 15 residues. Trimming shortened V by 4 bases and J by 5 bases, and 15 bases separated the two germline ends. Germline lookup yields CDR1 SGDLS and CDR2 YYNGEE. The CDR3 loop reads CASSQLQARTGELFF. CDR3 sequence (DNA): TGTGCCAGCAGCCAACTACAGGCCAGGACCGGGGAGCTGTTTTTT.

The gene calls are TRBV9 and TRBJ1-2; the D is unclear. Trimming removed 0 bases from V and 7 bases from J, with 13 bases in between. CDR1 is SGDLS and CDR2 is YYNGEE in the germline V gene. The CDR3 totals 14 residues. CDR3 in DNA: TGTGCCAGCAGCGTAGATACGGGAGAGCGTGGCTACACCTTC. The encoded protein is CASSVDTGERGYTF.

This chain connects TRBV19 to TRBJ2-6; tentative D call: TRBD1 (5 bases). Trimming took 6 bases from V and 0 from J, leaving 9 bases between them. CDR3 length: 15 residues. CDR1 is LNHDA, CDR2 SQIVND, per germline (reference sequence). The CDR3 is CASSRAFSGANVLTF. CDR3 nucleotides: TGTGCCAGTAGCAGGGCCTTCTCTGGGGCCAACGTCCTGACTTTC.

This chain uses TRBV11-3 with TRBJ2-2, with a possible D match to TRBD1 (5 bases). The CDR3 runs 13 residues. Trimming shortened V by 0 bases and J by 6 bases, and 5 bases separated the two germline ends. The germline CDR1 and CDR2 sequences are SGHNT and YENEEA. The CDR3 region has the DNA TGTGCCAGCAGCTTAGAGGGGCCCGGGGAGCTGTTTTTT. Protein product: CASSLEGPGELFF. The variable domain in full, with the rest retrieved from reference TRBV11-3 and TRBJ2-2, is EAGVVQSPRYKIIEKKQPVAFWCNPISGHNTLYWYLQNLGQGPELLIRYENEEAVDDSQLPKDRFSAERLKGVDSTLKIQPAELGDSAVYLCASSLEGPGELFFGEGSRLTVL.

V usage is TRBV2 and J usage is TRBJ1-5; the D gene is possibly TRBD1 (5 bases). V was clipped by 3 bases and J by 5 bases, with 11 bases between them. Germline CDR1 reads SNHLY; CDR2 reads FYNNEI. This CDR3 contains 14 residues. The CDR3 here is CASSDRQGDQPQHF. CDR3 bases: TGTGCCAGCAGTGACCGTCAGGGTGATCAGCCCCAGCATTTT.

The J gene is TRBJ1-3, the V gene TRBV3-1 (or the pseudogene TRBV3-2), with 9 nucleotides matching TRBD1. CDR3 length: 17 residues. Losses at the gene ends were 3 bases for V and 0 bases for J; bases not matched to a gene: 6. In germline, CDR1 is LGHDT, CDR2 YNNKEL (reference sequence). The CDR3 bases are TGTGCCAGCAGCCAGGGGACAGGGATCAGCTCTGGAAACACCATATATTTT. It yields the protein CASSQGTGISSGNTIYF.